The rows below give T cell receptor beta chains drawn from one sample of a study of T cell repertoires in cytomegalovirus infection. TCRdb redid the calling of the reads with MiXCR, one entry per CDR3 protein. The sample contains some 700,000 distinct CDR3 sequences, roughly 36% of which appear only once. What was sequenced was PBMCs. Receptor source: a human donor in good health (CMV status not recorded). Some clones in this sample may be carry-over from other donors' samples. CDR3s include the opening cysteine and the closing phenylalanine or tryptophan. D genes are given only for firm matches. Clone size is shown for a subset of rows, as once, few, many or a class of expanded clone.

d_call: NA
v_call: TRBV12-3/TRBV12-4
j_call: TRBJ2-1
clone_size: NA
cdr3_nt: TGTGCCAGCAGCAAACGGGAGTTTGAGCAGTTCTTC
cdr3_aa: CASSKREFEQFF

d_call: NA
v_call: TRBV6-5
j_call: TRBJ1-1
clone_size: NA
cdr3_nt: TGTGCCAGCAGTTATCTGTGGGAACCCCGGAACGTCCTTGGCACTGAAGCTTTCTTT
cdr3_aa: CASSYLWEPRNVLGTEAFF

d_call: NA
v_call: TRBV6-1
j_call: TRBJ1-1
clone_size: few
cdr3_nt: TGTGCCAGCAGGGGCAGGGGAGGGGAAGCTTTCTTT
cdr3_aa: CASRGRGGEAFF

d_call: NA
v_call: TRBV7-4
j_call: TRBJ1-3
clone_size: NA
cdr3_nt: TGTGCCAGCAGCCTCTCCTACGACTCTGGAAGCACCATATATTTT
cdr3_aa: CASSLSYDSGSTIYF

d_call: NA
v_call: TRBV4-1
j_call: TRBJ1-1
clone_size: NA
cdr3_nt: TGCGCCAGCAGCCAACATGGGGCCCTAATGGAAGCTTTCTTT
cdr3_aa: CASSQHGALMEAFF

d_call: NA
v_call: TRBV7-8
j_call: TRBJ2-2
clone_size: many
cdr3_nt: TGTGCCAGCACCCTCGGGACAAAGAACACCGGGGAGCTGTTTTTT
cdr3_aa: CASTLGTKNTGELFF

d_call: NA
v_call: TRBV20-1
j_call: TRBJ2-1
clone_size: NA
cdr3_nt: TGCAGTGCTAGAAAGGACCGCAGGGATGAGCAGTTCTTC
cdr3_aa: CSARKDRRDEQFF

d_call: NA
v_call: TRBV7-8
j_call: TRBJ1-4
clone_size: NA
cdr3_nt: TGTTCCAGCAGCCCCGGCGGGGGGCTGGGGGAAAAACTTTTTTTT
cdr3_aa: CSSSPGGGLGEKLFF

d_call: NA
v_call: TRBV6-6
j_call: TRBJ1-5
clone_size: NA
cdr3_nt: TGTGCCAGCAGTCAATTACAGGGTAGCAATCAGCCCCAGCATTTT
cdr3_aa: CASSQLQGSNQPQHF

d_call: NA
v_call: TRBV11-2
j_call: TRBJ1-4
clone_size: few
cdr3_nt: TGTGCCAGCAGCTTAGCGCTGGACGCAACTAATGAAAAACTGTTTTTT
cdr3_aa: CASSLALDATNEKLFF

d_call: TRBD1
v_call: TRBV20-1
j_call: TRBJ1-2
clone_size: NA
cdr3_nt: TGCAGTGCTAGAGCAGGGGGCATCGGTGGCTACACCTTC
cdr3_aa: CSARAGGIGGYTF

d_call: TRBD2
v_call: TRBV7-2
j_call: TRBJ2-7
clone_size: many
cdr3_nt: TGTGCCAGCAGCCGCGAGCGGGGGCTCTCCTACGAGCAGTACTTC
cdr3_aa: CASSRERGLSYEQYF

d_call: NA
v_call: TRBV12-3/TRBV12-4
j_call: TRBJ1-1
clone_size: few
cdr3_nt: TGTGCCAGCAGTTTAATGGGAGGCGAAGCTTTCTTT
cdr3_aa: CASSLMGGEAFF

d_call: TRBD1
v_call: TRBV6-5
j_call: TRBJ2-2
clone_size: few
cdr3_nt: TGTGCCAGCAGTTACGGGGGGACAGGGAGGACCGGGGAGCTGTTTTTT
cdr3_aa: CASSYGGTGRTGELFF

d_call: TRBD1
v_call: TRBV19
j_call: TRBJ1-5
clone_size: few
cdr3_nt: TGTGCCAGTAGAAGGACAGGGGTCAATCAGCCCCAGCATTTT
cdr3_aa: CASRRTGVNQPQHF

d_call: TRBD2
v_call: TRBV11-1
j_call: TRBJ2-1
clone_size: few
cdr3_nt: TGTGCCAGCAGCGGGACTAGCGGGACAAATGAGCAGTTCTTC
cdr3_aa: CASSGTSGTNEQFF

d_call: NA
v_call: TRBV6-5
j_call: TRBJ2-6
clone_size: NA
cdr3_nt: TGTGCCAGCAGCGAGGGGGGAATAGTGTCCGGGGCCAACGTCCTGACTTTC
cdr3_aa: CASSEGGIVSGANVLTF

d_call: NA
v_call: TRBV28
j_call: TRBJ2-1
clone_size: NA
cdr3_nt: TGTGCCAGCAGGATGGGACTCCAGAACTCCTACAATGAGCAGTTCTTC
cdr3_aa: CASRMGLQNSYNEQFF

d_call: TRBD1
v_call: TRBV11-2
j_call: TRBJ2-5
clone_size: few
cdr3_nt: TGTGCCAGCAGCCACGGGACAGAAGAGACCCAGTACTTC
cdr3_aa: CASSHGTEETQYF

d_call: TRBD1
v_call: TRBV10-3
j_call: TRBJ2-4
clone_size: once
cdr3_nt: TGTGCCATCAGTGAGGGGACAGGGGCCCTCAAAAACACTCAGTACTTC
cdr3_aa: CAISEGTGALKNTQYF

d_call: TRBD1
v_call: TRBV7-9
j_call: TRBJ1-4
clone_size: NA
cdr3_nt: TGTGCCAGCAGCTCCCCAGGGGGTAGCGAAAAACTGTTTTTT
cdr3_aa: CASSSPGGSEKLFF

d_call: NA
v_call: TRBV4-2
j_call: TRBJ2-7
clone_size: NA
cdr3_nt: TGTGCCAGCAGCCAAGTCCCCTTCCAGGGGCTCTTCAGCGAGCAGTACTTC
cdr3_aa: CASSQVPFQGLFSEQYF

d_call: NA
v_call: TRBV15
j_call: TRBJ1-2
clone_size: NA
cdr3_nt: TGTGCCACCAGCAGGGAGAGGTCTCTGGGTGGCTACACCTTC
cdr3_aa: CATSRERSLGGYTF

d_call: NA
v_call: TRBV28
j_call: TRBJ1-6
clone_size: few
cdr3_nt: TGTGCCAGCAGTTGGGGGGGGGTTATGGGTTCACCCCTCCACTTT
cdr3_aa: CASSWGGVMGSPLHF

d_call: TRBD1
v_call: TRBV29-1
j_call: TRBJ1-1
clone_size: NA
cdr3_nt: TGCAGCGTGTTCCAGGGGGCATCGGAAAGTGAAGCTTTCTTT
cdr3_aa: CSVFQGASESEAFF

d_call: NA
v_call: TRBV28
j_call: TRBJ2-7
clone_size: few
cdr3_nt: TGTGCCAGCAGTTTATATCCGGAAACGGAGCAGTACTTC
cdr3_aa: CASSLYPETEQYF

d_call: NA
v_call: TRBV6-2/TRBV6-3
j_call: TRBJ2-7
clone_size: NA
cdr3_nt: TGTGCCAGCAGTTACTCGATTGGACACTCCTACGAGCAGTACTTC
cdr3_aa: CASSYSIGHSYEQYF

d_call: NA
v_call: TRBV7-9
j_call: TRBJ1-4
clone_size: NA
cdr3_nt: TGTGCCAGCAGCTTAGCAGAGGGTTCAACTAATGAAAAACTGTTTTTT
cdr3_aa: CASSLAEGSTNEKLFF

d_call: TRBD2
v_call: TRBV20-1
j_call: TRBJ2-5
clone_size: once
cdr3_nt: TGCAGTGCTAGCCTCGGGAGGGCCGGGGAGACCCGGTACTTC
cdr3_aa: CSASLGRAGETRYF

d_call: NA
v_call: TRBV11-2
j_call: TRBJ1-3
clone_size: few
cdr3_nt: TGTGCCAGCAGCTTAGTAGAGGCGGGGGCAGGTGGAAACACCATATATTTT
cdr3_aa: CASSLVEAGAGGNTIYF

d_call: NA
v_call: TRBV20-1
j_call: TRBJ1-2
clone_size: few
cdr3_nt: TGCAGTGCTACTCCGGGAGATCCTAACTATGGCTACACCTTC
cdr3_aa: CSATPGDPNYGYTF

d_call: NA
v_call: TRBV5-4
j_call: TRBJ1-2
clone_size: NA
cdr3_nt: TGTGCCAGCAGCACGGAGACGGGCTCCTATGGCTACACCTTC
cdr3_aa: CASSTETGSYGYTF

d_call: NA
v_call: TRBV3-1
j_call: TRBJ1-2
clone_size: few
cdr3_nt: TGTGCCAGCAGCCAAGTACGCGGGGGTGGTGGCTACACCTTC
cdr3_aa: CASSQVRGGGGYTF

d_call: TRBD1
v_call: TRBV5-1
j_call: TRBJ1-2
clone_size: few
cdr3_nt: TGCGCCAGCGCGGGACAGGGGTATGGCTACACCTTC
cdr3_aa: CASAGQGYGYTF

d_call: TRBD1
v_call: TRBV19
j_call: TRBJ1-6
clone_size: few
cdr3_nt: TGTGCCAGTAGTCCCGGGACCGGGACAGGGTCCCAGTCACCCCTCCACTTT
cdr3_aa: CASSPGTGTGSQSPLHF

d_call: NA
v_call: TRBV28
j_call: TRBJ1-1
clone_size: NA
cdr3_nt: TGTGCCAGCCCTCCGGCAGGGCAGAACACTGAAGCTTTCTTT
cdr3_aa: CASPPAGQNTEAFF

d_call: TRBD1
v_call: TRBV7-8
j_call: TRBJ1-2
clone_size: many
cdr3_nt: TGTGCCAGCAGCTTAGCCCCGACAGGGACCCTTGGCTACACCTTC
cdr3_aa: CASSLAPTGTLGYTF

d_call: TRBD1
v_call: TRBV23-1
j_call: TRBJ2-2
clone_size: NA
cdr3_nt: TGCGCCAGCAGTCAACCAGGGGGCTCGACCGGGGAGCTGTTTTTT
cdr3_aa: CASSQPGGSTGELFF

d_call: NA
v_call: TRBV5-6
j_call: TRBJ1-1
clone_size: many
cdr3_nt: TGTGCCAGCAGCCCCGCGGGCGGGAACACTGAAGCTTTCTTT
cdr3_aa: CASSPAGGNTEAFF